The 10 T cell receptor beta chains given below trace back to one sample, sequenced in a study of regulatory T cells in long-lasting Graves disease. Libraries of TCR beta came from iRepertoire HTBI primers plus Arm-PCR of CDR3 regions. A single record per CDR3 protein comes from TCRdb applying MiXCR to the multiplex PCR reads. The table shows 350,000 to 500,000 distinct CDR3 sequences, with 14% occurring only once. Indicated time point: newly diagnosed GD, antithyroid drugs for less than 3 months. PBMCs provided the RNA from which the TCR library was made. The same sample was also used in a study of T cells in Graves' hyperthyroidism and ophthalmopathy.

The sample in question was peripheral blood mononuclear cells (PBMCs), obtained at new diagnosis, from a patient treated with antithyroid drugs. These receptors came from a woman aged 45-60 years with Graves disease.

In this sample, this clonotype turned up many times. V usage is TRBV28 and J usage is TRBJ2-5, with 7 positions matching TRBD2. This CDR3 is built from 13 residues. V shed 7 bases, J shed 2 bases, and the junction held 4 bases outside the gene matches. Germline assignment: CDR1 MDHEN and CDR2 SYDVKM. For the CDR3, the DNA is TGTGCCAGCACCCGGGGGGTTCAAGAGACCCAGTACTTC. Its protein is CASTRGVQETQYF.

This clonotype showed up just a few times. A much larger clone sits a single nucleotide away, making a read error possible. This chain joins TRBV24-1 and TRBJ2-5, with 9 bases that match TRBD1. The CDR3 runs 15 residues. From germline, CDR1 is KGHDR and CDR2 SFDVKD. J was trimmed by 4 bases and V by 4 bases; bases with no gene match: 6. The DNA of the CDR3 is TGTGCCACCAGTGACCCGACAGGGGGTGGAGAGACCCAGTACTTC. Amino acid sequence: CATSDPTGGGETQYF.

V and J are TRBV7-9 and TRBJ2-3, with TRBD2 identical over 7 bases. The trim removed 3 bases at V and 2 bases at J, leaving 14 bases unmatched. CDR3 length: 18 residues. Germline assignment: CDR1 SEHNR and CDR2 FQNEAQ (reference sequence). The chain's CDR3 is CASSFPPGGSDATDTQYF. For the CDR3, the DNA is TGTGCCAGCAGCTTTCCACCGGGCGGGAGTGATGCCACAGATACGCAGTATTTT.

This clonotype was seen at least ten times. The rearrangement links TRBV12-3 or TRBV12-4 to TRBJ1-1; D call uncertain. This CDR3 contains 11 residues. Trimming shortened V by 1 base and J by 11 bases, and 8 bases separated the two germline ends. The CDR3 protein is CASSLGGMAFF. The CDR3 nucleotides are TGTGCCAGCAGTTTAGGGGGAATGGCTTTCTTT.

This clonotype came up a few times. This chain joins TRBV6-1 and TRBJ2-1; D is ambiguous. The CDR3 is made up of 14 amino acids. The germline V gene has CDR1 MNHNS and CDR2 SASEGT. Between the trimmed V and J ends, which lost 5 bases and 1 base, there was a span of 9 bases. CDR3 region: CASSRAASYNEQFF. In DNA, the CDR3 is TGTGCCAGCAGTAGGGCAGCGTCCTACAATGAGCAGTTCTTC.

This clonotype was counted at least ten times. CDR3 loop: CSVETQGRRNTEAFF. The CDR3 DNA sequence: TGCAGCGTTGAAACTCAGGGCAGGAGGAACACTGAAGCTTTCTTT. This rearrangement joins TRBV29-1 to TRBJ1-1; D perhaps matches TRBD1 (5 bases). The CDR3 extends over 15 amino acids. Per the germline V gene, CDR1 is SQVTM and CDR2 is ANQGSEA. The V end was cut by 2 bases, the J end by 1 base, with 14 bases between.

This clonotype was counted at least ten times. V is TRBV11-2 and J is TRBJ2-2, with a tentative D call TRBD1 (6 bases). The CDR3 covers 15 residues. Trimming removed 6 bases from V and 0 bases from J, with 11 bases in between. Germline CDR1 is SGHAT and CDR2 is FQNNGV. CDR3 coding DNA: TGTGCCAGCAGTCGGACAGTTTCGAACACCGGGGAGCTGTTTTTT. Residues: CASSRTVSNTGELFF. Full variable domain (remainder filled in from reference TRBV11-2 and TRBJ2-2): EAGVAQSPRYKIIEKRQSVAFWCNPISGHATLYWYQQILGQGPKLLIQFQNNGVVDDSQLPKDRFSAERLKGVDSTLKIQPAKLEDSAVYLCASSRTVSNTGELFFGEGSRLTVL.

The V and J genes are TRBV10-2 and TRBJ1-6; D remains ambiguous. Germline V gene lookup returns CDR1 WSHSY and CDR2 SAAADI. Trimming left V 3 bases short and J 9 bases short, with 12 bases between. This CDR3 has 14 residues. CDR3 coding DNA: TGCGCCAGCAGTGAATCGGGGAAGGTTTCACCCCTCCACTTT. Its protein product is CASSESGKVSPLHF.

This clonotype was seen just once. This may arise from a read error, as a much more abundant clone is one base away. J is TRBJ1-2 and V is TRBV6-1; 7 bases match TRBD1. Looked up from germline, CDR1 is MNHNS and CDR2 is SASEGT. This CDR3 has 17 amino acids. Unmatched junction bases numbered 17, after V lost 6 bases and J lost 4 bases. CDR3 in amino acids: CASRTEGAGGGGYGYTF. DNA of the CDR3: TGTGCCAGCAGAACGGAGGGGGCAGGGGGAGGTGGCTATGGCTACACCTTC.

This clonotype was seen repeatedly, ten times or more. The CDR3 here is CASSQVPGADTEAFF. For the CDR3, the DNA is TGTGCCAGCAGCCAAGTGCCGGGGGCGGACACTGAAGCTTTCTTT. The chain is built from TRBV3-1 and TRBJ1-1; a weak D match, TRBD1 (6 bases). The germline gives CDR1 LGHDT, CDR2 YNNKEL (reference sequence). V lost 1 base to trimming and J lost 3 bases, with 12 bases between them. This CDR3 is built from 15 residues.